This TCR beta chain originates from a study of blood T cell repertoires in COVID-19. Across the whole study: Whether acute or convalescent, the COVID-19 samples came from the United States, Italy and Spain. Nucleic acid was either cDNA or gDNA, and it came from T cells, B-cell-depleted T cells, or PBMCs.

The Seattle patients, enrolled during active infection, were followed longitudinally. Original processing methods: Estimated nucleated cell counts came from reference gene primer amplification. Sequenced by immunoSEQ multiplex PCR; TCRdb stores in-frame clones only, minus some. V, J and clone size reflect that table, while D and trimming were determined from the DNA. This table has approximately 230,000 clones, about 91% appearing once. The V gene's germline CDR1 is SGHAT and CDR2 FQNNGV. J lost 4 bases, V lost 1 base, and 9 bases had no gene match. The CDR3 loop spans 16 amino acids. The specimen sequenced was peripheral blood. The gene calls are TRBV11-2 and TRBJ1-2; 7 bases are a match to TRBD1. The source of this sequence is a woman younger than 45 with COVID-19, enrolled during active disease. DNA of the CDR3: TGTGCCAGCAGCTTAGGAGGGGGCGGCTTTATCTATGGCTACACCTTC. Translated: CASSLGGGGFIYGYTF. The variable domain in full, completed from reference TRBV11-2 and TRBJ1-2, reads EAGVAQSPRYKIIEKRQSVAFWCNPISGHATLYWYQQILGQGPKLLIQFQNNGVVDDSQLPKDRFSAERLKGVDSTLKIQPAKLEDSAVYLCASSLGGGGFIYGYTFGSGTRLTVV.